This TCR beta chain is from a study of cytomegalovirus exposure and HLA in healthy donors. TCRdb's copy holds only in-frame clones and misses some; the assay was immunoSEQ multiplex PCR. The sample includes some 69,000 clones, roughly 95% of them seen just once. The CDR3 extends over 16 amino acids. The V gene's germline CDR1 is SGHTA and CDR2 FQGNSA. The ends lost 5 bases at V and 2 bases at J; junction bases unmatched: 8. The clonotype was recovered from a man aged 18 to 29 in good health and CMV-seronegative. The J gene is TRBJ1-4, the V gene TRBV7-2; 7 nucleotides line up with TRBD1. The sequenced material came from PBMCs. CDR3 coding DNA: TGTGCCAGCAGCCCCCGACAGGGTACGACTAATGAAAAACTGTTTTTT. Translation: CASSPRQGTTNEKLFF.